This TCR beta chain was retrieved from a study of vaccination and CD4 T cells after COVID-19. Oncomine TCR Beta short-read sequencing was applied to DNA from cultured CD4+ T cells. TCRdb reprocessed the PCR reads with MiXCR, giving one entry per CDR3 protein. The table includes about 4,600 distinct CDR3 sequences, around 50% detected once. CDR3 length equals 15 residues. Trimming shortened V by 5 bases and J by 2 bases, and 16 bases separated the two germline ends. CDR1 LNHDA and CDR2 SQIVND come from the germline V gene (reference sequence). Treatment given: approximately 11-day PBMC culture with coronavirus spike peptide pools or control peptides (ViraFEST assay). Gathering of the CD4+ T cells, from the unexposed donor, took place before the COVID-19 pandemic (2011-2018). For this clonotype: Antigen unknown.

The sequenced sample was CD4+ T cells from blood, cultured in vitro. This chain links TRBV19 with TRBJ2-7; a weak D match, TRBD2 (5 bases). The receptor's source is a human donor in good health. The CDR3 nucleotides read TGTGCCAGTAGTCCTCAACCACAAGCGGCCTACGAGCAGTACTTC. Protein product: CASSPQPQAAYEQYF. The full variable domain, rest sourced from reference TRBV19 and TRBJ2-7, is DGGITQSPKYLFRKEGQNVTLSCEQNLNHDAMYWYRQDPGQGLRLIYYSQIVNDFQKGDIAEGYSVSREKKESFPLTVTSAQKNPTAFYLCASSPQPQAAYEQYFGPGTRLTVT.